The clone carrying this T cell receptor beta chain was detected only once. Its antigen is unknown. These data belong to a study of cytomegalovirus exposure and HLA in healthy donors. Study-level findings and limits: Investigators reported about 160 TCR beta chains as tied to cytomegalovirus. Among donors in an Asian-associated ancestry cluster, a later analysis reportedly found fewer N-insertions than the roughly 680-donor mean. Roughly uniform sequencing depth across donors was assumed, possibly incorrectly. The classifier, whose performance was assessed in both the original and validation cohorts, reportedly diagnosed cytomegalovirus status with high specificity and sensitivity.

The PCR had 60 Vbeta and 13 Jbeta primers. Method: immunoSEQ multiplex PCR; TCRdb's copy keeps in-frame clones and lacks some. The sample consists of over 75,000 clones, 67% of them appearing once. This CDR3 has 16 residues. V shed 0 bases, J shed 6 bases, and the junction held 5 bases outside the gene matches. Germline V lookup: CDR1 SNHLY, CDR2 FYNNEI. The sequence derives from a man aged 30-40 years in good health and CMV-seronegative. Sequenced sample: PBMCs. The gene calls are TRBV2 and TRBJ1-5; 10 positions match TRBD1. The DNA for the CDR3 is TGTGCCAGCAGTGAAGCCGGGACAGGGGACGGTCAGCCCCAGCATTTT. As protein: CASSEAGTGDGQPQHF.